The 27 T cell receptor beta chains in this list originate from one sample, sequenced in a study of CD8+CD57+ T cells in acquired aplastic anemia (dated by TCRdb to between 2018 and 2020). Patients chosen for sequencing had shown expansion of CD8+CD57+ cells by flow cytometry. The instrument given in TCRdb is Illumina HiSeq 2000. TCR beta VDJ combination and CDR3 sequence profiling used genomic DNA as the template. TCRdb handled the public reads itself, with Q25 trimming in fastp and clone calling in MiXCR, and kept productive beta chains. Every entry covers one CDR3 protein and lists the most common genes and DNA from its rows. Present in this sample are 150,000 to 200,000 distinct CDR3 sequences, 47% of which were seen just once. The top ten clones comprise 1.1% of the sample. Input material: sorted CD4+, CD8+, or CD8+CD57+ T cells (not recorded which) from PBMCs. The receptors here all came from a human donor with aplastic anemia.

The sample holds many counts of this clonotype. The V gene is TRBV7-8, the J gene TRBJ2-7; a possible D gene is TRBD2 (5 bases). CDR3 length: 14 residues. Trimming took 5 bases from V and 2 from J, leaving 13 bases between them. Germline loops: CDR1 SGHVS, CDR2 FQNEAQ. CDR3 sequence reads: CASSQGGRAYEQYF. Here the CDR3 DNA reads TGTGCCAGCAGCCAAGGAGGTAGGGCCTACGAGCAGTACTTC.

This clonotype appeared many times. The gene calls are TRBV6-6 and TRBJ2-1; weak D call: TRBD2 (5 bases). V lost 2 bases, J lost 10 bases, and 12 bases lay in between. CDR3 size: 13 residues. Germline-derived CDR1 and CDR2 are MNHNY and SVGAGI (reference sequence). CDR3 sequence: CASSYRETNEQFF. The CDR3 coding sequence is TGTGCCAGCAGTTACCGCGAGACTAACGAGCAGTTCTTC.

This clonotype was seen ten or more times. V and J are TRBV6-1 and TRBJ1-5, with D possibly TRBD1 on 6 matching bases. The CDR3 loop spans 13 amino acids. CDR1 MNHNS and CDR2 SASEGT come from the germline V gene. V lost 6 bases and J 4 bases, leaving 10 bases between the germline ends. The CDR3 sequence is CASRGGFNQPQHF. Here the CDR3 DNA reads TGTGCCAGCAGAGGGGGGTTTAATCAGCCCCAGCATTTT.

The J gene is TRBJ2-2, the V gene TRBV11-2; D gene uncertain. This CDR3 is 15 amino acids long. The germline gives CDR1 SGHAT, CDR2 FQNNGV. V was cut by 0 bases and J by 2 bases, with 7 bases left in between. The chain's CDR3 is CASSLEWENTGELFF. CDR3 in DNA: TGTGCCAGCAGCTTAGAATGGGAAAACACCGGGGAGCTGTTTTTT.

This chain uses TRBV6-1 with TRBJ1-5, with D possibly matching TRBD1 (5 bases). Germline CDR1 and CDR2: MNHNS and SASEGT. This CDR3 has 13 residues. Deletions cut 8 bases from V and 2 bases from J, with 10 bases between. CDR3 in amino acids: CASLRGGNQPQHF. As DNA, the CDR3 is TGTGCCAGCTTAAGAGGGGGCAATCAGCCCCAGCATTTT.

The sample holds many counts of this clonotype. V and J are TRBV20-1 and TRBJ2-1; D gene uncertain. Germline assignment: CDR1 DFQATT and CDR2 SNEGSKA (reference sequence). This CDR3 contains 12 residues. V gave up 3 bases and J gave up 4 bases, with 7 bases separating them. The CDR3 DNA reads as TGCAGTGCTAGCACTTCTTACAATGAGCAGTTCTTC. Protein: CSASTSYNEQFF.

The chain combines TRBV7-6 with TRBJ2-5; a possible D gene is TRBD1 (6 bases). The CDR3 is 15 amino acids. V shed 5 bases and J shed 5 bases, with 18 bases lying between them. Germline-derived CDR1 and CDR2 are SGHVS and FNYEAQ. The CDR3 sequence: CASSAQGYLGETQYF. The CDR3 DNA reads as TGTGCCAGCAGCGCACAGGGATATCTAGGGGAGACCCAGTACTTC.

In this sample, this clonotype turned up many times. This chain links TRBV6-1 with TRBJ2-6; D possibly corresponds to TRBD2 (6 bases). The CDR3 has 19 amino acids. The germline gives CDR1 MNHNS, CDR2 SASEGT. V was pared by 5 bases and J by 4 bases, with 24 bases between. The CDR3 DNA is TGTGCCAGCAGTACCCACGGGAGTAGGTTAGGGCGGGGGGCCAACGTCCTGACTTTC. Protein: CASSTHGSRLGRGANVLTF.

About this clonotype: A much larger clone sits a single nucleotide away, making a read error possible. The J gene is TRBJ2-3, the V gene TRBV5-1; the match to TRBD2 covers 14 bases. The CDR3 is 17 amino acids. Germline CDR1 is SGHRS and CDR2 is YFSETQ. The junction had 10 bases not matched to a gene; V was cut back by 7 bases and J by 3 bases. The CDR3 reads CASGLGLAGDLTDTQYF. CDR3 nucleotides: TGCGCCAGCGGCCTGGGACTAGCGGGGGACCTTACAGATACGCAGTATTTT.

A remark on this clonotype: Mismatch with germline at one junction end may stem from a read error. J is TRBJ1-2 and V is TRBV2; D might be TRBD1 (5 bases). CDR1 is SNHLY, CDR2 FYNNEI, per germline. The CDR3 extends over 13 amino acids. This CDR3 reads CAGSEQVNHGYTF. The CDR3 nucleotides are TGTGCCGGCAGTGAACAGGTGAACCATGGCTACACCTTC.

This clonotype came up a few times. The chain couples TRBV3-1 to TRBJ1-1, with D uncertain. The V gene's germline CDR1 is LGHDT and CDR2 YNNKEL (reference sequence). This CDR3 region has 16 residues. Trimming removed 0 bases at V and 6 bases at J, with 17 bases between. The CDR3 sequence: CASSQDPPPLPAEAFF. Written as DNA, the CDR3 is TGTGCCAGCAGCCAAGATCCCCCACCCCTCCCAGCTGAAGCTTTCTTT. Together with reference TRBV3-1 and TRBJ1-1, the CDR3 gives the full variable domain: DTAVSQTPKYLVTQMGNDKSIKCEQNLGHDTMYWYKQDSKKFLKIMFSYNNKELIINETVPNRFSPKSPDKAHLNLHINSLELGDSAVYFCASSQDPPPLPAEAFFGQGTRLTVV.

Worth noting for this clonotype: With a much larger clone just one base away, this may be a read error. The chain carries TRBV20-1 and TRBJ1-4; weak D call: TRBD1 (5 bases). Per germline, CDR1 DFQATT and CDR2 SNEGSKA (reference sequence). The length of the CDR3 is 16 residues. The ends were cut back, 0 bases at V and 8 bases at J, with 19 bases in the middle. DNA for the CDR3: TGCAGTGCTAGAGAGACAGCGGGCAGCCCCCTAGAAAAACTGTTTTTT. Translation gives CSARETAGSPLEKLFF.

This clonotype was recorded at least ten times. The chain has TRBV7-2 and TRBJ2-3; 11 bases match TRBD2. V shed 1 base and J 5 bases; nucleotides not matched to a gene: 11. The CDR3 is 18 amino acids. In germline, CDR1 is SGHTA, CDR2 FQGNSA. CDR3 in DNA: TGTGCCAGCAGCTTAGGGGTTAGCGGGGGGGCCGGGATAGATACGCAGTATTTT. It is translated as CASSLGVSGGAGIDTQYF.

This clonotype was picked up many times. CDR3 in amino acids: CASSLQVRTGELFF. The CDR3 DNA sequence: TGTGCCAGTAGTCTACAGGTCCGCACCGGGGAGCTGTTTTTT. This rearrangement joins TRBV19 to TRBJ2-2; TRBD1 is a possible D gene (5 bases). This CDR3 is 14 amino acids long. V gave up 5 bases and J gave up 4 bases, with 11 bases separating them. Germline V gives CDR1 LNHDA, CDR2 SQIVND (reference sequence).

This clonotype was detected many times. The chain carries TRBV2 and TRBJ2-3; 15 nucleotides agree with TRBD2. This CDR3 region has 15 residues. Germline values: CDR1 SNHLY, CDR2 FYNNEI. V lost 6 bases to trimming and J lost 10 bases; unmatched junction nucleotides: 8. This CDR3 reads CASSGLGLAGGAQYF. The CDR3 DNA follows: TGTGCCAGCAGCGGCCTGGGACTAGCGGGGGGTGCGCAGTATTTT.

This chain links TRBV29-1 with TRBJ2-1; 8 nucleotides line up with TRBD2. This CDR3 is built from 12 residues. Trimming removed 4 bases from V and 8 bases from J; junction bases left unmatched: 4. CDR1 is SQVTM and CDR2 is ANQGSEA in the germline V gene. The CDR3 nucleotides read TGCAGCGTTGGCGGGAGGAAAGATGAGCAGTTCTTC. Amino acids: CSVGGRKDEQFF.

The sample holds many counts of this clonotype. V is TRBV5-1 and J is TRBJ2-1, with TRBD2 matching over 14 bases. V gave up 4 bases and J gave up 8 bases; unmatched junction bases: 8. The V gene's germline CDR1 is SGHRS and CDR2 YFSETQ. The CDR3 length is 16 residues. The CDR3 DNA is TGCGCCAGCAGCGCGGGACTAGCGGGGGCCGGGGATGAGCAGTTCTTC. Translation gives CASSAGLAGAGDEQFF.

This clonotype was observed at least ten times. The chain combines TRBV7-7 with TRBJ2-1, with 8 bases aligning to TRBD1. Per germline, CDR1 SSHAT and CDR2 FNYEAQ (reference sequence). This CDR3 has 18 residues. Trimming at V came to 5 bases and at J to 3 bases, leaving 15 bases not matched to a gene. Here the CDR3 reads CASSPRKKLTGDYNEQFF. CDR3 sequence (DNA): TGTGCCAGCAGCCCTCGGAAAAAACTGACAGGGGACTACAATGAGCAGTTCTTC.

This clonotype occurred many times. The chain uses TRBV15 and TRBJ2-5; maybe TRBD1 (5 bases). The CDR3 runs 12 residues. V was clipped by 0 bases and J by 7 bases, with 6 bases between them. In germline, CDR1 is LNHNV, CDR2 YYDKDF (reference sequence). The DNA for the CDR3 is TGTGCCACCAGCAGAGATCAGGGGACCCAGTACTTC. This encodes CATSRDQGTQYF.

The chain carries TRBV27 and TRBJ2-3; D remains unclear. The CDR3 length is 13 residues. The V end was cut by 1 base, the J end by 1 base, with 3 bases between. CDR1 and CDR2 from the germline V gene are MNHEY and SMNVEV (reference sequence). The CDR3 reads CASSLLGTDTQYF. The CDR3 DNA reads TGTGCCAGCAGTTTATTAGGCACAGATACGCAGTATTTT.

At least ten counts were recorded for this clonotype. V is TRBV7-2 and J is TRBJ1-5; D is ambiguous. The V end was cut by 0 bases, the J end by 11 bases, with 23 bases between. The CDR3 is made up of 17 amino acids. Germline V gene sequence: CDR1 SGHTA, CDR2 FQGNSA. The CDR3 protein is CASSLATVGPRVRSQHF. The CDR3 DNA reads as TGTGCCAGCAGCTTAGCGACTGTAGGGCCAAGGGTCAGGTCCCAGCATTTT.

This clonotype came up many times. The V call is TRBV19, the J call TRBJ1-6, with D maybe TRBD1 (5 bases). CDR1 LNHDA and CDR2 SQIVND come from the germline V gene (reference sequence). CDR3 length equals 17 residues. Trimming removed 3 bases at V and 5 bases at J, with 17 bases between. The CDR3 DNA follows: TGTGCCAGTAGTATTGGACATCTTTCGACTAATAATTCACCCCTCCACTTT. Translated, it gives CASSIGHLSTNNSPLHF.

This clonotype was observed a few times. A much larger clone is a single base away; this may be a read error. In DNA, the CDR3 is TGCAGTGCCCTCGGGGACACCTACAATGAGCAGTCCTTC. It specifies CSALGDTYNEQSF. The chain has TRBV20-1 and TRBJ2-1, with D perhaps matching TRBD1 (6 bases). In germline, CDR1 is DFQATT, CDR2 SNEGSKA (reference sequence). CDR3 length: 13 residues.

This clonotype came up many times. This chain joins TRBV4-2 and TRBJ2-1; D remains ambiguous. CDR3 size: 15 residues. The ends were cut back, 0 bases at V and 9 bases at J, with 15 bases in the middle. Germline V gives CDR1 LGHNA, CDR2 YNFKEQ. The CDR3 DNA reads as TGTGCCAGCAGCCAAGAAGGTCGAGGATCGGGTGAGCAGTTCTTC. Its translation is CASSQEGRGSGEQFF.

The count of this clonotype is one. The V call is TRBV3-1, the J call TRBJ1-2, with D perhaps matching TRBD1 (6 bases). Germline V gene lookup returns CDR1 LGHDT and CDR2 YNNKEL (reference sequence). V was pared by 1 base and J by 0 bases, with 12 bases between. This CDR3 is 16 amino acids long. Written as DNA, the CDR3 is TGTGCCAGCAGCCAAGTCTGGGACACCTCTAACTATGGCTACACCTTC. Residues: CASSQVWDTSNYGYTF.

This chain uses TRBV4-2 with TRBJ1-6, with D unresolved. From germline, CDR1 is LGHNA and CDR2 YNFKEQ. This CDR3 comprises 15 residues. Trimming took off 1 base at V and 9 bases at J, with 13 bases between the two ends. For the CDR3, the DNA is TGTGCCAGCAGCCAAGGGGCGGCAAGGGTTTCACCCCTCCACTTT. Translating it yields CASSQGAARVSPLHF.

Many counts were recorded for this clonotype. The CDR3 region has the DNA TGTGCCAGCAGCCCCTCGGGCCCCTACGAGCAGTACTTC. This sequence encodes CASSPSGPYEQYF. This rearrangement joins TRBV7-2 to TRBJ2-7; no reliable D call. V lost 5 bases and J lost 2, with 10 bases in between. Germline V gives CDR1 SGHTA, CDR2 FQGNSA. The CDR3 covers 13 residues.